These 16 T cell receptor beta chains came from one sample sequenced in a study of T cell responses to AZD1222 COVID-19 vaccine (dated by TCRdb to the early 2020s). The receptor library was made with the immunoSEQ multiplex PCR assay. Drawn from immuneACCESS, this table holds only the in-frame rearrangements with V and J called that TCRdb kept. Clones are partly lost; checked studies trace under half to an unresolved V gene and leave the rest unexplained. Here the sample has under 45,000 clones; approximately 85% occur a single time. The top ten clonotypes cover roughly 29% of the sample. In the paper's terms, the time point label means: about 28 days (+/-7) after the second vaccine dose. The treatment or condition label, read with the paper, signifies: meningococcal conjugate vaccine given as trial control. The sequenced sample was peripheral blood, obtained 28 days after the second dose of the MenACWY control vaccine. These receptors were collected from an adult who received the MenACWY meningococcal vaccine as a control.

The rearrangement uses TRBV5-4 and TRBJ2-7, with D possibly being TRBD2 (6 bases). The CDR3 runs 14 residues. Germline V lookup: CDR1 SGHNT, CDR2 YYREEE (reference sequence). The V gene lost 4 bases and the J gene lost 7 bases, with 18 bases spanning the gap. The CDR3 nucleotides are TGTGCCAGCAGCCTTGAGGAGGGGCAGCGGGAGCAGTACTTC. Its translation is CASSLEEGQREQYF.

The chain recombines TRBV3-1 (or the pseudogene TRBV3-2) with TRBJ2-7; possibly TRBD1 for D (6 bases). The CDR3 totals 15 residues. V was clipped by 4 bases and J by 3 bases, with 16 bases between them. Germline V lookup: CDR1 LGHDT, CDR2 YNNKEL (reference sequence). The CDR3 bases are TGTGCCAGCAGCCCTCGCACAGGGTCCTTCTACGAGCAGTACTTC. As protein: CASSPRTGSFYEQYF.

The CDR3 region is CASSIVGADYGYTF. The CDR3 DNA reads as TGTGCCAGTAGTATAGTAGGGGCCGACTATGGCTACACCTTC. The chain has TRBV19 and TRBJ1-2; D perhaps matches TRBD1 (5 bases). The germline V gene encodes CDR1 LNHDA and CDR2 SQIVND (reference sequence). The CDR3 has 14 amino acids. Trimming cost V 1 base and J 3 bases, with 9 bases left between them.

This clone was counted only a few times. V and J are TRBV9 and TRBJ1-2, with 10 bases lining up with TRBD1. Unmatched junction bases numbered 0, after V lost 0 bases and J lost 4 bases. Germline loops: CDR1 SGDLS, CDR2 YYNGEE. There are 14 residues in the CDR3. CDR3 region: CASSVGDRGYGYTF. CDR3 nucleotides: TGTGCCAGCAGCGTAGGGGACAGGGGCTATGGCTACACCTTC.

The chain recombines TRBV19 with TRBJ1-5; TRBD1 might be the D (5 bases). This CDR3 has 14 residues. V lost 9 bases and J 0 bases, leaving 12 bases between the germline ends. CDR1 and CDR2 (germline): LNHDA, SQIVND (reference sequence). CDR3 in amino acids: CASGPGVSNQPQHF. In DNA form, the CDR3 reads TGTGCCAGCGGTCCGGGGGTTAGCAATCAGCCCCAGCATTTT.

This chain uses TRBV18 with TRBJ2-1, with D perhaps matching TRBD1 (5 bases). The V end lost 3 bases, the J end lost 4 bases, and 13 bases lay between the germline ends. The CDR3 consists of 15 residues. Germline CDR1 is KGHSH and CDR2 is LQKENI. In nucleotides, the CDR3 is TGTGCCAGCTCACCGGTTGGGCAGGGTTACAATGAGCAGTTCTTC. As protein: CASSPVGQGYNEQFF.

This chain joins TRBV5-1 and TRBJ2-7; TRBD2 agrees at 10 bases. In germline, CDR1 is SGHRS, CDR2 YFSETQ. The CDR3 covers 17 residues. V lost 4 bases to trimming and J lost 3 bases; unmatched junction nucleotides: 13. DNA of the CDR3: TGCGCCAGCAGCCCTTTGGCTAGCGGGAGTCGGGGCTACGAGCAGTACTTC. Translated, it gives CASSPLASGSRGYEQYF.

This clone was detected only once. CDR3 bases: TGTGCCACCAAAAGCCCTGGGGGGTATACGCAGTATTTT. Residues: CATKSPGGYTQYF. The chain links TRBV24-1 to TRBJ2-3; maybe TRBD2 (6 bases). Germline values: CDR1 KGHDR, CDR2 SFDVKD. The CDR3 is made up of 13 amino acids. V was cut by 8 bases and J by 7 bases, with 15 bases left in between.

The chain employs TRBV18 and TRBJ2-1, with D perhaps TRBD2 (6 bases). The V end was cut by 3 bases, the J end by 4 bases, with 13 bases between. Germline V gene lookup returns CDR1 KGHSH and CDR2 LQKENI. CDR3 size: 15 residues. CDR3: CASSPLGGTYNEQFF. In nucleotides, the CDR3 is TGTGCCAGCTCACCCCTGGGCGGGACTTACAATGAGCAGTTCTTC.

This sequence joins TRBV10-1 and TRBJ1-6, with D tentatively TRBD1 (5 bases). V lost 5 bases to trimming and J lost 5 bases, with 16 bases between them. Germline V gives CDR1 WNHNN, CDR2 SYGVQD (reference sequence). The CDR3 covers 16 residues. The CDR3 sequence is CASSRGGGPNNSPLHF. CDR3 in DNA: TGCGCCAGCAGTCGCGGGGGGGGACCAAATAATTCACCCCTCCACTTT.

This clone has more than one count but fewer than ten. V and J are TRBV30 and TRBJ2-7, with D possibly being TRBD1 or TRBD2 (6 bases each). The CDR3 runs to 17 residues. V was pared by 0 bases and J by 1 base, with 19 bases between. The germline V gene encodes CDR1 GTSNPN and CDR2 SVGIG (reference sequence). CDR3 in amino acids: CAWSVELVGGQSYEQYF. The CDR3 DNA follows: TGTGCCTGGAGTGTAGAATTGGTAGGGGGGCAGTCCTACGAGCAGTACTTC. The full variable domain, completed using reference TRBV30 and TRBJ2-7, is SQTIHQWPATLVQPVGSPLSLECTVEGTSNPNLYWYRQAAGRGLQLLFYSVGIGQISSEVPQNLSASRPQDRQFILSSKKLLLSDSGFYLCAWSVELVGGQSYEQYFGPGTRLTVT.

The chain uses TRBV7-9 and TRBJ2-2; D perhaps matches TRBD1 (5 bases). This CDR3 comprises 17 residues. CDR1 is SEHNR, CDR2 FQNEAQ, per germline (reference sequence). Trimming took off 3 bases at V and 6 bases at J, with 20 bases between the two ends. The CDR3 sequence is CASSFNVQGNVAGELFF. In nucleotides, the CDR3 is TGTGCCAGCAGCTTCAACGTCCAGGGTAACGTCGCCGGGGAGCTGTTTTTT.

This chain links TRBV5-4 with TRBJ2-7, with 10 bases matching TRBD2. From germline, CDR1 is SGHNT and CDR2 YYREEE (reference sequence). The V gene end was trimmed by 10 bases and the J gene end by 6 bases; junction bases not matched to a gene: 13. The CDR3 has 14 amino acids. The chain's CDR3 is CAGQISGRPLEQYF. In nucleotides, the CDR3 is TGTGCCGGCCAAATTAGCGGGAGGCCCCTCGAGCAGTACTTC.

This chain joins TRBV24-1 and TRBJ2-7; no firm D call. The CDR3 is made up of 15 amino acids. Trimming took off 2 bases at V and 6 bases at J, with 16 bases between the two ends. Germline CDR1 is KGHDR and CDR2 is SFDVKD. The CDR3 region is CATSDSPGPKGEQYF. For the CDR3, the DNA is TGTGCCACCAGTGATTCGCCGGGTCCCAAAGGCGAGCAGTACTTC.

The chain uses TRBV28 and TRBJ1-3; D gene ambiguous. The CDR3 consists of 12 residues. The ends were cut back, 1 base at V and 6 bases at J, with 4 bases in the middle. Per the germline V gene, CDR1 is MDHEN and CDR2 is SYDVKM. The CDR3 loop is CASSLYPNTIYF. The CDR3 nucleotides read TGTGCCAGCAGTTTATATCCAAACACCATATATTTT.

The chain's CDR3 is CASRGPGQVNYGYTF. CDR3 sequence (DNA): TGTGCCAGCAGAGGGCCGGGACAGGTTAACTATGGCTACACCTTC. The V and J genes are TRBV7-9 and TRBJ1-2, with TRBD1 identical over 8 bases. This CDR3 comprises 15 residues. V lost 6 bases and J lost 1; bases outside the gene matches: 7. Germline CDR1 SEHNR, CDR2 FQNEAQ (reference sequence).